The clone carrying this T cell receptor (beta chain) has just one count. What it binds is not known. This record comes from a study of cytomegalovirus exposure and HLA in healthy donors. About the research overall: Earlier work reported 117 million unique TCR beta sequences from 150 million to 200 million T cells. The study's findings and limits: A later examination showed that TCR association rates differed by HLA locus, with DRB1 most and HLA-C fewest.

Use of 60 Vbeta and 13 Jbeta primers characterized the PCR. Here immunoSEQ multiplex PCR was the method, and the copy in TCRdb shows in-frame clones only, minus some. The data show about 82,000 clones, with 60% to 80% seen just once and under 8.5% held by the top ten. This cohort consisted of healthy bone marrow donors. V lost 3 bases, J lost 2 bases, and 16 bases lay in between. The germline CDR1 and CDR2 sequences are SGHVS and FQNEAQ. The CDR3 extends over 16 amino acids. V and J are TRBV7-8 and TRBJ2-5; TRBD1 might be the D (5 bases). Source material: PBMCs. This TCR came from a man between 60 and 70 years old in good health and CMV-seronegative. The CDR3, as DNA: TGTGCCAGCAGCTTGTTGTCCACAAGGGGTCAAGAGACCCAGTACTTC. Translation: CASSLLSTRGQETQYF.